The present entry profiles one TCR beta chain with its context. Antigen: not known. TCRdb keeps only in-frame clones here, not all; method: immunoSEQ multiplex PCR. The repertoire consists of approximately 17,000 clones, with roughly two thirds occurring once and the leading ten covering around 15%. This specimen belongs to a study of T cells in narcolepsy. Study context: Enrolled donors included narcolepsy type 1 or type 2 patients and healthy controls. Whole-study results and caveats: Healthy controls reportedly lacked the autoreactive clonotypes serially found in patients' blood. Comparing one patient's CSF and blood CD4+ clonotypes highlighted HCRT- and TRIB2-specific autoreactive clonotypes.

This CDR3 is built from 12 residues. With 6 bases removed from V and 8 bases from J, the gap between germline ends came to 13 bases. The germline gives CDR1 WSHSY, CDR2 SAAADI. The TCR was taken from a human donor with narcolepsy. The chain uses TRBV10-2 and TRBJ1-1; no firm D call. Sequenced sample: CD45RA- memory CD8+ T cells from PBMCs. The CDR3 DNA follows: TGCGCCAGCAGCCACAACAGAGGGGAAGCTTTCTTT. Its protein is CASSHNRGEAFF.